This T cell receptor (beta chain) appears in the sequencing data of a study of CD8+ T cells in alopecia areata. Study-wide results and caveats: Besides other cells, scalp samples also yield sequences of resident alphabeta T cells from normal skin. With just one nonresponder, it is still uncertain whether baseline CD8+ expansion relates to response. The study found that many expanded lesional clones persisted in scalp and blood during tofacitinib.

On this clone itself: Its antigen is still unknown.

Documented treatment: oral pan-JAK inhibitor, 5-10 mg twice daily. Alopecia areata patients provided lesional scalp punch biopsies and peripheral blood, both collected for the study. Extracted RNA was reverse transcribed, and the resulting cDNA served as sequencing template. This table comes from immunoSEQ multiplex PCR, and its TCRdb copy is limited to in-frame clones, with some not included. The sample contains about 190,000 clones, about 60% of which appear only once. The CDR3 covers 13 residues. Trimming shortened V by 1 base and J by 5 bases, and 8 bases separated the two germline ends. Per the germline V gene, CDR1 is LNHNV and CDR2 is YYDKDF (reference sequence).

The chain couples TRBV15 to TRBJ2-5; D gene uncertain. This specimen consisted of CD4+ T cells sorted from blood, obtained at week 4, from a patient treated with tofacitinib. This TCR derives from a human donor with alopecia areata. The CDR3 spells CATSRGVGETQYF. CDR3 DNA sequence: TGTGCCACCAGCAGAGGCGTCGGGGAGACCCAGTACTTC.